The 2 T cell receptor beta chains below were found in one sample sequenced in a study of control samples from healthy donors and cancer patients. Using immunoSEQ multiplex PCR, the repertoire was profiled, and TCRdb retains in-frame clones only, with some absent. Of tens of thousands of clones in the sample, approximately 88% are singletons; the top ten hold about 9.9%. The sample consisted of PBMCs. The receptors originated from a woman aged 45 to 65 with colorectal cancer.

The chain carries TRBV18 and TRBJ2-5; 10 nucleotides align to TRBD2. The ends lost 2 bases at V and 2 bases at J; junction bases unmatched: 5. This CDR3 spans 16 amino acids. Germline CDR1 KGHSH, CDR2 LQKENI. The CDR3 is CASSPYSGGDQETQYF. DNA for the CDR3: TGTGCCAGCTCACCATACAGCGGGGGGGATCAAGAGACCCAGTACTTC.

Points on this clone: Other DNA sequences within the sample encode an identical CDR3. In nucleotides, the CDR3 is TGTGCCAGTAGTATGGCCAGTCGCGGTGAGACCCAGTACTTC. Translation: CASSMASRGETQYF. The V call is TRBV19, the J call TRBJ2-5; D remains ambiguous. Germline CDR1 and CDR2: LNHDA and SQIVND (reference sequence). The CDR3 is 14 residues long. V lost 3 bases and J lost 5, with 13 bases in between. Combining the CDR3 with reference TRBV19 and TRBJ2-5 gives the whole variable domain DGGITQSPKYLFRKEGQNVTLSCEQNLNHDAMYWYRQDPGQGLRLIYYSQIVNDFQKGDIAEGYSVSREKKESFPLTVTSAQKNPTAFYLCASSMASRGETQYFGPGTRLLVL.